Each of the 30 T cell receptor beta chains below was sequenced from the same sample in a study of shared clonotypes between healthy human individuals. TCRdb's copy holds only in-frame clones and misses some; the assay was immunoSEQ multiplex PCR. The repertoire includes some 680,000 clones, about three quarters of them detected once, and roughly 2% sits in the top ten. What was sequenced was memory CD4+ T cells sorted from blood. Subset: CD45RA-negative fraction. These receptors were taken from a woman in her 30s in good health.

This chain joins TRBV5-1 and TRBJ2-1; 9 positions agree with TRBD1. Germline assignment: CDR1 SGHRS and CDR2 YFSETQ. Trimming cost V 0 bases and J 2 bases; bases outside gene matches: 3. The CDR3 loop spans 16 amino acids. The chain's CDR3 is CASSLVGTGPYNEQFF. The CDR3 DNA is TGCGCCAGCAGCTTGGTTGGGACAGGGCCCTACAATGAGCAGTTCTTC.

This chain links TRBV5-1 with TRBJ1-2; no reliable D call. The CDR3 loop spans 13 amino acids. The germline gives CDR1 SGHRS, CDR2 YFSETQ. V dropped 0 bases and J dropped 7 bases, with 10 bases sitting between them. The CDR3 spells CASSLGSGAGYTF. The CDR3, as DNA: TGCGCCAGCAGCTTGGGATCCGGAGCTGGCTACACCTTC.

The V call is TRBV5-5, the J call TRBJ2-7; D remains unclear. This CDR3 comprises 13 residues. The V end was cut by 0 bases, the J end by 2 bases, with 6 bases between. Germline CDR1 is SGHKS and CDR2 is YYEKEE (reference sequence). Here the CDR3 DNA reads TGTGCCAGCAGCTTGGAGGGCCCCTACGAGCAGTACTTC. Translated, it gives CASSLEGPYEQYF.

There are a few counts of this clone. The rearrangement uses TRBV10-3 and TRBJ1-4; D gene uncertain. V was cut by 10 bases and J by 7 bases, with 19 bases left in between. The CDR3 consists of 14 residues. CDR1 and CDR2 from the germline V gene are ENHRY and SYGVKD. The CDR3 sequence: CATRPDKEGEKLFF. CDR3 bases: TGTGCCACCCGGCCTGACAAGGAAGGTGAAAAACTGTTTTTT.

This clone was recorded a few times. This chain uses TRBV2 with TRBJ2-5; TRBD1 matches 8 bases. There are 15 residues in the CDR3. CDR1 and CDR2 (germline): SNHLY, FYNNEI. V was pared by 8 bases and J by 5 bases, with 13 bases of the junction left unmatched. CDR3 DNA sequence: TGTGCCAGCGGTCGACAGGGGAACTCGGGGGAGACCCAGTACTTC. This gives the protein CASGRQGNSGETQYF.

The rearrangement links TRBV7-9 to TRBJ1-5, with D possibly matching TRBD1 (5 bases). The CDR3 is 14 amino acids. The V gene's germline CDR1 is SEHNR and CDR2 FQNEAQ (reference sequence). V was cut by 2 bases and J by 6 bases, with 11 bases left in between. The CDR3 spells CASSLTGGTQPQHF. DNA of the CDR3: TGTGCCAGCAGCTTAACGGGCGGGACTCAGCCCCAGCATTTT.

This sequence joins TRBV5-1 and TRBJ2-1; the D is unclear. The CDR3 totals 13 residues. The germline gives CDR1 SGHRS, CDR2 YFSETQ. V lost 4 bases, J lost 5 bases, and 10 bases lay in between. CDR3 DNA sequence: TGCGCCAGCAGCCACTTAGAGAACAATGAGCAGTTCTTC. This sequence encodes CASSHLENNEQFF.

The chain combines TRBV5-6 with TRBJ2-3; TRBD2 aligns across 8 bases. Germline assignment: CDR1 SGHDT and CDR2 YYEEEE. V was pared by 3 bases and J by 2 bases, with 5 bases of the junction left unmatched. The CDR3 has 15 amino acids. DNA of the CDR3: TGTGCCAGCAGCTGGTCTAGCGGGTTCACAGATACGCAGTATTTT. Protein sequence: CASSWSSGFTDTQYF.

The chain employs TRBV30 and TRBJ2-1; 8 nucleotides line up with TRBD2. This CDR3 contains 14 residues. Per germline, CDR1 GTSNPN and CDR2 SVGIG (reference sequence). V gave up 7 bases and J gave up 2 bases; unmatched junction bases: 7. The CDR3 sequence: CALSAGGAYNEQFF. The CDR3 DNA is TGTGCCTTGTCGGCGGGAGGTGCCTACAATGAGCAGTTCTTC.

The V gene is TRBV6-5, the J gene TRBJ2-1; 7 nucleotides agree with TRBD2. CDR1 and CDR2 (germline): MNHEY, SVGAGI. V trimming: 4 bases; J trimming: 6 bases; junction bases outside the gene matches: 3. The CDR3 length is 13 residues. CDR3 DNA sequence: TGTGCCAGCAGTTGGACTAGTCTCAATGAGCAGTTCTTC. Its translation is CASSWTSLNEQFF.

This chain connects TRBV25-1 to TRBJ2-6, with D perhaps matching TRBD2 (5 bases). The length of the CDR3 is 18 residues. From germline, CDR1 is MGHDK and CDR2 SYGVNS. The germline V and J ends were trimmed by 1 base and 4 bases, with 17 bases remaining between them. The CDR3: CASSEFEGSPPGANVLTF. CDR3 sequence (DNA): TGTGCCAGCAGTGAATTTGAAGGGAGTCCCCCGGGGGCCAACGTCCTGACTTTC.

This clone was detected a few times. The rearrangement uses TRBV6-1 and TRBJ2-7; TRBD2 aligns across 10 bases. This CDR3 has 17 residues. Looked up from germline, CDR1 is MNHNS and CDR2 is SASEGT. V dropped 2 bases and J dropped 0; count of bases not matched to a gene: 7. CDR3 in amino acids: CASSEPGLASSSYEQYF. CDR3 DNA sequence: TGTGCCAGCAGTGAACCGGGACTAGCGTCTAGCTCCTACGAGCAGTACTTC.

This clone was seen a handful of times. The chain recombines TRBV28 with TRBJ2-3; D may be TRBD1 (6 bases). Between the trimmed V and J ends, which lost 6 bases and 2 bases, there was a span of 12 bases. The CDR3 loop spans 14 amino acids. Germline assignment: CDR1 MDHEN and CDR2 SYDVKM. The CDR3 loop reads CASRIQGNTDTQYF. CDR3 nucleotide sequence: TGTGCCAGCAGAATCCAGGGGAACACAGATACGCAGTATTTT. The entire variable domain, with the rest obtained from reference TRBV28 and TRBJ2-3, is as follows: DVKVTQSSRYLVKRTGEKVFLECVQDMDHENMFWYRQDPGLGLRLIYFSYDVKMKEKGDIPEGYSVSREKKERFSLILESASTNQTSMYLCASRIQGNTDTQYFGPGTRLTVL.

The rearrangement links TRBV2 to TRBJ1-6; TRBD1 is a possible D gene (6 bases). This CDR3 has 13 residues. Germline CDR1 SNHLY, CDR2 FYNNEI. Between the trimmed V and J ends, which lost 7 bases and 8 bases, there was a span of 12 bases. The CDR3 region is CASKGQQYSPLHF. The CDR3 DNA follows: TGTGCCAGCAAAGGACAGCAATATTCACCCCTCCACTTT.

The genes are TRBV28 and TRBJ2-4; 8 bases line up with TRBD1. Germline CDR1 reads MDHEN; CDR2 reads SYDVKM. V shed 8 bases and J 1 base; nucleotides not matched to a gene: 7. The CDR3 loop spans 15 amino acids. CDR3 in DNA: TGTGCCAGCGCCCGACAGGGGACCGCCAAAAACATTCAGTACTTC. Residues: CASARQGTAKNIQYF.

The rearrangement links TRBV6-1 to TRBJ1-1; D remains ambiguous. V lost 2 bases, J lost 10 bases, and 14 bases lay in between. The CDR3 extends over 13 amino acids. The germline CDR1 and CDR2 sequences are MNHNS and SASEGT. CDR3 DNA sequence: TGTGCCAGCAGTGAAATCATGTATTGGGGAGCTTTCTTT. It encodes CASSEIMYWGAFF.

The chain recombines TRBV2 with TRBJ2-6, with 10 bases aligning to TRBD2. Unmatched junction bases numbered 5, after V lost 6 bases and J lost 0 bases. Germline V gives CDR1 SNHLY, CDR2 FYNNEI. CDR3 length: 17 amino acids. CDR3 nucleotides: TGTGCCAGCAGCGCACTAGCGGGGAGCTCTGGGGCCAACGTCCTGACTTTC. Translating gives CASSALAGSSGANVLTF.

The rearrangement links TRBV27 to TRBJ2-7; 9 bases match TRBD2. The germline gives CDR1 MNHEY, CDR2 SMNVEV (reference sequence). Trimming cost V 6 bases and J 5 bases; bases outside gene matches: 5. The CDR3 loop spans 13 amino acids. CDR3 in amino acids: CASRPSSGDEQYF. DNA for the CDR3: TGTGCCAGCAGGCCCTCTAGCGGGGACGAGCAGTACTTC.

For the CDR3, the DNA is TGTGCCAGCAGCTTAGTGGTCGCGCGGATGTCTGGGGCCAACGTCCTGACTTTC. Translating it yields CASSLVVARMSGANVLTF. The V and J genes are TRBV7-8 and TRBJ2-6, with D unclear. V lost 1 base, J lost 1 base, and 14 bases lay in between. The CDR3 spans 18 residues. The V gene's germline CDR1 is SGHVS and CDR2 FQNEAQ.

The chain joins TRBV5-6 to TRBJ1-2; D is possibly TRBD1 (5 bases). Germline V gene lookup returns CDR1 SGHDT and CDR2 YYEEEE. Trimming cost V 4 bases and J 7 bases, with 23 bases left between them. The length of the CDR3 is 16 residues. The CDR3 bases are TGTGCCAGCAGCGGGGAACCCGAAACACGGGACGCTGGCTACACCTTC. Its translation: CASSGEPETRDAGYTF. The full variable domain, completed using reference TRBV5-6 and TRBJ1-2, is DAGVTQSPTHLIKTRGQQVTLRCSPKSGHDTVSWYQQALGQGPQFIFQYYEEEERQRGNFPDRFSGHQFPNYSSELNVNALLLGDSALYLCASSGEPETRDAGYTFGSGTRLTVV.

The chain employs TRBV5-1 and TRBJ2-2, with D possibly being TRBD2 (5 bases). Per the germline V gene, CDR1 is SGHRS and CDR2 is YFSETQ. With 1 base removed from V and 2 bases from J, the gap between germline ends came to 12 bases. The CDR3 length is 16 residues. This CDR3 reads CASSLYPAGNTGELFF. The CDR3 nucleotides read TGCGCCAGCAGCTTGTACCCGGCGGGTAACACCGGGGAGCTGTTTTTT. The entire variable domain, with the rest obtained from reference TRBV5-1 and TRBJ2-2, is as follows: KAGVTQTPRYLIKTRGQQVTLSCSPISGHRSVSWYQQTPGQGLQFLFEYFSETQRNKGNFPGRFSGRQFSNSRSEMNVSTLELGDSALYLCASSLYPAGNTGELFFGEGSRLTVL.

V gene TRBV5-6 combines with J gene TRBJ2-5; no clear D. The ends were cut back, 4 bases at V and 9 bases at J, with 4 bases in the middle. This CDR3 region has 9 residues. From germline, CDR1 is SGHDT and CDR2 YYEEEE. The CDR3: CASSPSQYF. CDR3 nucleotide sequence: TGTGCCAGCAGCCCTTCCCAGTACTTC.

On this clone itself: The sample contains more than one DNA sequence encoding this CDR3. The chain is built from TRBV20-1 and TRBJ2-7; D is unresolved. The V gene's germline CDR1 is DFQATT and CDR2 SNEGSKA (reference sequence). The CDR3 contains 11 residues. Trimming cost V 3 bases and J 3 bases, with 6 bases left between them. As DNA, the CDR3 is TGCAGTGCTAGTCGTAGCTACGAGCAGTACTTC. Translated, it gives CSASRSYEQYF.

This clone was counted between two and nine times. The CDR3, as DNA: TGTGCCAGCAGGGAGGGACTCATAGGGTTCAATGAGCAGTTCTTC. Protein: CASREGLIGFNEQFF. V and J are TRBV6-1 and TRBJ2-1; D is perhaps TRBD2 (6 bases). CDR1 and CDR2 (germline): MNHNS, SASEGT. The CDR3 consists of 15 residues. Trimming removed 6 bases from V and 6 bases from J, with 18 bases in between.

This clone was observed a handful of times. The chain couples TRBV5-6 to TRBJ2-5; the match to TRBD2 covers 8 bases. CDR3 size: 14 residues. Trimming removed 3 bases from V and 1 base from J; junction bases left unmatched: 2. CDR1 is SGHDT and CDR2 is YYEEEE in the germline V gene. The chain's CDR3 is CASSSLAGQETQYF. The CDR3 DNA reads as TGTGCCAGCAGCTCTCTAGCGGGCCAAGAGACCCAGTACTTC.

The J gene is TRBJ1-3, the V gene TRBV29-1; possible D gene TRBD1, 5 bases. The germline CDR1 and CDR2 sequences are SQVTM and ANQGSEA. Trimming removed 2 bases at V and 4 bases at J, with 9 bases between. This CDR3 region has 13 residues. The CDR3 bases are TGCAGCGTTGAATGGGGCTCCGGAAACACCATATATTTT. Translation: CSVEWGSGNTIYF. Together with reference TRBV29-1 and TRBJ1-3, the CDR3 gives the full variable domain: SAVISQKPSRDICQRGTSLTIQCQVDSQVTMMFWYRQQPGQSLTLIATANQGSEATYESGFVIDKFPISRPNLTFSTLTVSNMSPEDSSIYLCSVEWGSGNTIYFGEGSWLTVV.

This clone was detected a few times. V is TRBV30 and J is TRBJ1-2, with a tentative D call TRBD1 (6 bases). Germline lookup yields CDR1 GTSNPN and CDR2 SVGIG (reference sequence). V gave up 3 bases and J gave up 0 bases, with 17 bases separating them. There are 16 residues in the CDR3. CDR3 residues: CAWRVKTGLANYGYTF. Here the CDR3 DNA reads TGTGCCTGGAGGGTAAAAACAGGGTTAGCTAACTATGGCTACACCTTC.

The rearrangement links TRBV4-2 to TRBJ2-5; TRBD1 agrees at 8 bases. Germline CDR1 is LGHNA and CDR2 is YNFKEQ. The length of the CDR3 is 16 residues. J gave up 5 bases and V 0 bases, and 8 bases lay outside the gene matches. CDR3 sequence: CASSQDVGQAEETQYF. The CDR3 DNA reads TGTGCCAGCAGCCAAGATGTGGGACAGGCTGAGGAGACCCAGTACTTC.

The chain uses TRBV7-8 and TRBJ2-5; D is ambiguous. Germline CDR1 SGHVS, CDR2 FQNEAQ. Deletions cut 3 bases from V and 2 bases from J, with 10 bases between. The CDR3 sequence is 14 residues long. CDR3 region: CASSFAIRQETQYF. CDR3 nucleotide sequence: TGTGCCAGCAGCTTTGCCATCAGGCAAGAGACCCAGTACTTC.

The J gene is TRBJ2-1, the V gene TRBV11-1; 11 nucleotides align to TRBD2. The CDR3 sequence is 12 residues long. CDR1 SGHAT and CDR2 FQDESV come from the germline V gene (reference sequence). J was trimmed by 16 bases and V by 5 bases; bases with no gene match: 7. CDR3 loop: CASSPRLAGIFF. For the CDR3, the DNA is TGTGCCAGCAGCCCTAGACTAGCGGGAATATTCTTC.